This paragraph covers one T cell receptor beta chain sequence. V gave up 2 bases and J gave up 5 bases; unmatched junction bases: 7. The CDR3 sequence is 15 residues long. From germline, CDR1 is MDHEN and CDR2 SYDVKM. The sample is drawn from a study of T cell changes during pregnancy in multiple sclerosis. The data were produced by immunoSEQ multiplex PCR, yet TCRdb's version contains in-frame clones alone and is incomplete. The sample has approximately 25,000 clones; more than 75% are singletons. The genes are TRBV28 and TRBJ2-7; TRBD2 matches at 9 bases. The specimen comprised CD4+ T cells from peripheral blood mononuclear cells, sampled in the first trimester of pregnancy. The receptor was isolated from a female donor in good health, enrolled as a control in a pregnancy study. DNA of the CDR3: TGTGCCAGCAGTTTAGCGGGAGGGCCTCCAAACGAGCAGTACTTC. It codes for CASSLAGGPPNEQYF.